Shown below are 29 T cell receptor beta chains from a single sample sequenced in a study of blood T cell repertoires in COVID-19. Sequencing used immunoSEQ multiplex PCR; TCRdb keeps in-frame clones, though not all of them. Of 200,000 to 300,000 clones in the sample, about 88% were seen once. Sequencing was carried out using peripheral blood. All receptors come from a man in his thirties or forties with active or convalescent COVID-19.

The chain is built from TRBV5-1 and TRBJ1-1; D might be TRBD1 (6 bases). The CDR3 spans 15 residues. Germline V gene data show CDR1 as SGHRS and CDR2 as YFSETQ. V was cut by 0 bases and J by 0 bases, with 9 bases left in between. This chain's CDR3 is CASSLVTGMNTEAFF. CDR3 coding DNA: TGCGCCAGCAGCTTGGTTACAGGGATGAACACTGAAGCTTTCTTT.

This clone was recorded once. J is TRBJ2-4 and V is TRBV6-5; 10 nucleotides line up with TRBD1. CDR1 and CDR2 from the germline V gene are MNHEY and SVGAGI. V was clipped by 5 bases and J by 9 bases; unmatched bases: 10. The CDR3 spans 15 residues. CDR3 in amino acids: CASSPDRGARGIQYF. The CDR3 DNA reads TGTGCCAGCAGTCCGGACAGGGGGGCGCGGGGCATTCAGTACTTC.

J is TRBJ2-6 and V is TRBV5-1, with 9 bases matching TRBD1. The trim removed 4 bases at V and 0 bases at J, leaving 11 bases unmatched. Germline CDR1 reads SGHRS; CDR2 reads YFSETQ. This CDR3 is built from 19 residues. CDR3 nucleotide sequence: TGCGCCAGCAGCCTCCTGTCGGCGACAGGGGGCTCTGGGGCCAACGTCCTGACTTTC. This sequence encodes CASSLLSATGGSGANVLTF.

A single count supports this clone. The rearrangement joins TRBV3-1 (or the pseudogene TRBV3-2) to TRBJ1-1; D is unresolved. The V and J ends lost 5 bases and 6 bases respectively, with 16 bases between them. CDR1 is LGHDT, CDR2 YNNKEL, per germline (reference sequence). The CDR3 length is 14 residues. CDR3 sequence reads: CASSRSLQPAEAFF. The CDR3 DNA reads TGTGCCAGCAGCAGATCCTTACAGCCCGCTGAAGCTTTCTTT.

The chain couples TRBV3-1 (or the pseudogene TRBV3-2) to TRBJ2-7, with 7 nucleotides matching TRBD1. Germline assignment: CDR1 LGHDT and CDR2 YNNKEL (reference sequence). The ends lost 4 bases at V and 3 bases at J; junction bases unmatched: 12. The CDR3 consists of 16 residues. The CDR3 nucleotides are TGTGCCAGCAGCCGAAGTAGGGGGCTCCCAGGCTACGAGCAGTACTTC. Translating it yields CASSRSRGLPGYEQYF.

This chain uses TRBV28 with TRBJ1-1; no firm D call. Deletions cut 5 bases from V and 5 bases from J, with 12 bases between. This CDR3 is 13 amino acids long. The germline V gene has CDR1 MDHEN and CDR2 SYDVKM. The CDR3 bases are TGTGCCAGCAGTCCCGTAGAGGAAACTGAAGCTTTCTTT. Translating gives CASSPVEETEAFF.

The chain combines TRBV3-1 (or the pseudogene TRBV3-2) with TRBJ2-1; weak D call: TRBD2 (6 bases). The germline V gene has CDR1 LGHDT and CDR2 YNNKEL (reference sequence). V was pared by 4 bases and J by 8 bases, with 9 bases between. The CDR3 length is 12 residues. As DNA, the CDR3 is TGTGCCAGCAGCCGTTGGGGGGATGAGCAGTTCTTC. Translated, it gives CASSRWGDEQFF.

This chain links TRBV12-3 or TRBV12-4 with TRBJ2-7; perhaps TRBD1 as D (5 bases). The CDR3 spans 11 residues. V was shortened by 6 bases and J by 6 bases, with 9 bases between the two germline ends. CDR3: CASSLRAEQYF. DNA of the CDR3: TGTGCCAGCAGCCTCAGGGCCGAGCAGTACTTC.

This sequence joins TRBV24-1 and TRBJ2-1; no reliable D call. Germline CDR1 reads KGHDR; CDR2 reads SFDVKD. V was pared by 6 bases and J by 0 bases, with 8 bases between. This CDR3 region has 14 residues. CDR3 amino acids: CATSSRSSYNEQFF. The CDR3 nucleotides are TGTGCCACCAGTAGCCGGAGCTCCTACAATGAGCAGTTCTTC.

V and J are TRBV5-6 and TRBJ1-2; 10 nucleotides line up with TRBD1. Trimming at V came to 3 bases and at J to 7 bases, leaving 6 bases not matched to a gene. The V gene's germline CDR1 is SGHDT and CDR2 YYEEEE. This CDR3 is built from 14 residues. Here the CDR3 reads CASSSDRGRSGYTF. CDR3 sequence (DNA): TGTGCCAGCAGCTCCGACAGGGGGCGTTCTGGCTACACCTTC.

V and J are TRBV11-2 and TRBJ2-1, with D possibly matching TRBD1 (5 bases). The germline V gene has CDR1 SGHAT and CDR2 FQNNGV. This CDR3 has 15 residues. Trimming pared 2 bases from V and 9 bases from J, leaving 17 bases between. The CDR3 coding sequence is TGTGCCAGCAGCTTAAATACGCAGGGTAATAGTGAGCAGTTCTTC. Amino acid sequence: CASSLNTQGNSEQFF.

The chain uses TRBV3-1 (or the pseudogene TRBV3-2) and TRBJ1-2; 11 nucleotides match TRBD1. Germline CDR1 is LGHDT and CDR2 is YNNKEL (reference sequence). The CDR3 is made up of 14 amino acids. V was clipped by 4 bases and J by 4 bases; unmatched bases: 2. DNA for the CDR3: TGTGCCAGCAGCCCCGGGACAGGGGGCTATGGCTACACCTTC. Translation gives CASSPGTGGYGYTF.

The chain couples TRBV10-3 to TRBJ2-7; TRBD1 matches 7 bases. J lost 2 bases, V lost 2 bases, and 0 bases had no gene match. CDR3 length equals 13 residues. In germline, CDR1 is ENHRY, CDR2 SYGVKD. CDR3 DNA: TGTGCCATCAGTGAGGACAGGGCCTACGAGCAGTACTTC. Protein: CAISEDRAYEQYF.

This clone was observed once. V is TRBV25-1 and J is TRBJ2-5; D perhaps matches TRBD1 (5 bases). The V gene's germline CDR1 is MGHDK and CDR2 SYGVNS. The V end was cut by 7 bases, the J end by 4 bases, with 10 bases between. The CDR3 spans 12 residues. CDR3 sequence: CASIRRGETQYF. The CDR3 nucleotides are TGTGCCAGCATTAGAAGGGGAGAGACCCAGTACTTC.

This rearrangement joins TRBV7-8 to TRBJ2-1; weak D call: TRBD2 (6 bases). Per the germline V gene, CDR1 is SGHVS and CDR2 is FQNEAQ. The V end lost 2 bases, the J end lost 0 bases, and 14 bases lay between the germline ends. The CDR3 has 17 amino acids. CDR3 bases: TGTGCCAGCAGCTTATTTCACATGGGGGGCTCCTACAATGAGCAGTTCTTC. Translation gives CASSLFHMGGSYNEQFF. The variable domain in full, with the rest retrieved from reference TRBV7-8 and TRBJ2-1, is GAGVSQSPRYKVAKRGQDVALRCDPISGHVSLFWYQQALGQGPEFLTYFQNEAQLDKSGLPSDRFFAERPEGSVSTLKIQRTQQEDSAVYLCASSLFHMGGSYNEQFFGPGTRLTVL.

CDR3 nucleotide sequence: TGTGCCAGCAGCCAAGAACACGGGGTCTCCTACGAGCAGTACTTC. Residues: CASSQEHGVSYEQYF. The chain carries TRBV4-2 and TRBJ2-7; TRBD2 is a possible D gene (5 bases). V dropped 0 bases and J dropped 0 bases, with 9 bases sitting between them. Germline V lookup: CDR1 LGHNA, CDR2 YNFKEQ. The CDR3 sequence is 15 residues long.

The chain joins TRBV29-1 to TRBJ1-1; the D gene is possibly TRBD1 (6 bases). This CDR3 comprises 14 residues. Germline CDR1 and CDR2: SQVTM and ANQGSEA. V dropped 3 bases and J dropped 1 base, with 12 bases sitting between them. DNA of the CDR3: TGCAGCGTTGAGAGGGGGGGATCGAACACTGAAGCTTTCTTT. Protein: CSVERGGSNTEAFF.

A single count supports this clone. For the CDR3, the DNA is TGTGCCAGCAGCCTTCGACACCTATCAACTAATGAAAAACTGTTTTTT. Translating it yields CASSLRHLSTNEKLFF. The chain couples TRBV7-8 to TRBJ1-4, with unresolved D. The CDR3 totals 16 residues. Germline V gene data show CDR1 as SGHVS and CDR2 as FQNEAQ. Trimming stripped 5 bases from V and 0 bases from J, with 13 bases between. The complete variable domain, with remaining parts taken from reference TRBV7-8 and TRBJ1-4, reads GAGVSQSPRYKVAKRGQDVALRCDPISGHVSLFWYQQALGQGPEFLTYFQNEAQLDKSGLPSDRFFAERPEGSVSTLKIQRTQQEDSAVYLCASSLRHLSTNEKLFFGSGTQLSVL.

The sample holds a few counts of this clone. In the same sample, other DNA sequences code for this CDR3. The rearrangement joins TRBV5-1 to TRBJ2-2, with 7 bases lining up with TRBD1. This CDR3 spans 15 amino acids. Germline V CDR1 and CDR2: SGHRS, YFSETQ. The junction had 3 bases not matched to a gene; V was cut back by 0 bases and J by 4 bases. CDR3 loop: CASSLETGVTGELFF. CDR3 sequence (DNA): TGCGCCAGCAGCTTGGAAACAGGGGTCACCGGGGAGCTGTTTTTT.

The J gene is TRBJ2-5, the V gene TRBV5-1; 11 nucleotides agree with TRBD1. V shed 4 bases, J shed 2 bases, and the junction held 4 bases outside the gene matches. This CDR3 spans 15 amino acids. CDR1 and CDR2 (germline): SGHRS, YFSETQ. The CDR3 region is CASSLGTGGQETQYF. For the CDR3, the DNA is TGCGCCAGCAGCCTGGGGACAGGGGGACAAGAGACCCAGTACTTC.

The chain employs TRBV15 and TRBJ1-5; 7 nucleotides align to TRBD1. The length of the CDR3 is 15 residues. Germline V gene data show CDR1 as LNHNV and CDR2 as YYDKDF (reference sequence). The ends lost 0 bases at V and 4 bases at J; junction bases unmatched: 3. CDR3 region: CATSRDRDSNQPQHF. CDR3 coding DNA: TGTGCCACCAGCAGAGACAGGGACAGTAATCAGCCCCAGCATTTT.

V usage is TRBV7-8 and J usage is TRBJ1-5; D unresolved. Germline values: CDR1 SGHVS, CDR2 FQNEAQ. The CDR3 sequence is 15 residues long. The ends were cut back, 4 bases at V and 2 bases at J, with 12 bases in the middle. CDR3 residues: CASSWGRGGNQPQHF. The CDR3 DNA is TGTGCCAGCAGCTGGGGTCGCGGGGGCAATCAGCCCCAGCATTTT.

V and J are TRBV7-9 and TRBJ2-7; TRBD2 agrees at 13 bases. V dropped 4 bases and J dropped 0; count of bases not matched to a gene: 12. Germline lookup yields CDR1 SEHNR and CDR2 FQNEAQ (reference sequence). There are 19 residues in the CDR3. CDR3 bases: TGTGCCAGCAGCTCGCCGACTAGCGGGGGGCCGCTGTACTCCTACGAGCAGTACTTC. This gives the protein CASSSPTSGGPLYSYEQYF. The whole variable domain, remainder taken from reference TRBV7-9 and TRBJ2-7, is DTGVSQNPRHKITKRGQNVTFRCDPISEHNRLYWYRQTLGQGPEFLTYFQNEAQLEKSRLLSDRFSAERPKGSFSTLEIQRTEQGDSAMYLCASSSPTSGGPLYSYEQYFGPGTRLTVT.

This rearrangement joins TRBV19 to TRBJ2-1; D is unclear. Looked up from germline, CDR1 is LNHDA and CDR2 is SQIVND (reference sequence). The CDR3 is made up of 15 amino acids. The V end lost 1 base, the J end lost 5 bases, and 12 bases lay between the germline ends. The CDR3 reads CASSIVSLGNNEQFF. The CDR3 nucleotides read TGTGCCAGTAGTATAGTGAGCCTAGGCAACAATGAGCAGTTCTTC.

This clone has just a few counts. This chain links TRBV5-4 with TRBJ2-7, with D perhaps TRBD1 (5 bases). The CDR3 loop spans 15 amino acids. Per the germline V gene, CDR1 is SGHNT and CDR2 is YYREEE (reference sequence). Trimming removed 0 bases at V and 1 base at J, with 11 bases between. This CDR3 is CASSLDGGHSYEQYF. The DNA of the CDR3 is TGTGCCAGCAGCTTGGATGGTGGACATTCCTACGAGCAGTACTTC.

J is TRBJ1-4 and V is TRBV5-8; a weak D match, TRBD1 (6 bases). Trimming pared 4 bases from V and 7 bases from J, leaving 17 bases between. CDR1 SGHTS and CDR2 YDEGEE come from the germline V gene. CDR3 length: 15 amino acids. The CDR3 region is CASSLWTELGEKLFF. The DNA for the CDR3 is TGTGCCAGCAGCCTTTGGACAGAACTGGGTGAAAAACTGTTTTTT.

The J gene is TRBJ2-5, the V gene TRBV3-1 (or the pseudogene TRBV3-2); a weak D match, TRBD2 (5 bases). The V end was cut by 1 base, the J end by 5 bases, with 17 bases between. The CDR3 runs to 16 residues. Germline CDR1 and CDR2: LGHDT and YNNKEL (reference sequence). The CDR3 reads CASSQVNPAAAETQYF. The CDR3 DNA follows: TGTGCCAGCAGCCAAGTCAACCCAGCGGCGGCGGAGACCCAGTACTTC.

The CDR3 loop reads CASSASGGGEGSPLHF. CDR3 sequence (DNA): TGTGCCAGCAGCGCCTCGGGGGGGGGCGAGGGATCACCCCTCCACTTT. The V call is TRBV9, the J call TRBJ1-6; D perhaps matches TRBD1 (6 bases). The germline V gene has CDR1 SGDLS and CDR2 YYNGEE. The CDR3 has 16 amino acids. Trimming took 3 bases from V and 10 from J, leaving 20 bases between them.

This chain links TRBV3-1 (or the pseudogene TRBV3-2) with TRBJ1-1, with D possibly being TRBD1 (5 bases). The CDR3 length is 15 residues. V lost 0 bases to trimming and J lost 3 bases, with 11 bases between them. Germline loops: CDR1 LGHDT, CDR2 YNNKEL (reference sequence). The CDR3 loop reads CASSQEAGSDTEAFF. The CDR3 DNA is TGTGCCAGCAGCCAAGAAGCAGGGTCCGACACTGAAGCTTTCTTT.